The clone carrying this TCR beta chain was recorded many times. Its antigen remains unknown. This CDR3 spans 16 amino acids. V gave up 0 bases and J gave up 11 bases, with 22 bases separating them. CDR1 and CDR2 from the germline V gene are MGHRA and YSYEKL. From about 400 ng of RNA, a library with molecular barcoded alpha/delta and beta/gamma adaptors was made. MiXCR, applied by TCRdb to the reads, yields one record per CDR3 protein. The sample yields about 58,000 distinct CDR3 sequences, roughly 12% seen once. The sample comes from a study of read filtering for tumor transcriptome and immune sequencing. Whole-study context: DNase treatment preceded whole-transcriptome library preparation. Overall study results and limits: About 81.9% of IR-seq clonotypes had a single read, yet these held roughly 3.8% of reads.

The chain has TRBV4-1 and TRBJ1-1; D is ambiguous. Sequenced input: a population of CD138-negative cells sorted from bone marrow. The sequence was obtained from a donor over 35 with multiple myeloma. The CDR3 nucleotides read TGCGCCAGCAGCCAAGATAACCTACAGCGGCCACTGAACGCTTTCTTT. Translating gives CASSQDNLQRPLNAFF.